The 5 T cell receptor beta chains given below trace back to one sample, sequenced in a study of response to subunit inactivated influenza vaccine. TCRdb processed the RT-PCR reads anew with MiXCR; each CDR3 protein has one entry. The sample has 500,000 to 600,000 distinct CDR3 sequences, around 15% seen once; the top ten hold 11%. Sequences were derived from PBMCs from blood, sampled about 11 days after vaccination. The receptors come from a middle-aged man who received an inactivated influenza vaccine.

This clonotype was picked up many times. The gene calls are TRBV5-1 and TRBJ2-1; 7 positions match TRBD1. The CDR3 has 15 residues. Losses at the gene ends were 5 bases for V and 10 bases for J; bases not matched to a gene: 15. Germline V gene sequence: CDR1 SGHRS, CDR2 YFSETQ. Here the CDR3 DNA reads TGCGCCAGCAGGCCCTTTTCCGGGACAGTCAACGAGCAGTTCTTC. As protein: CASRPFSGTVNEQFF. The full variable domain, with the rest looked up from reference TRBV5-1 and TRBJ2-1, is KAGVTQTPRYLIKTRGQQVTLSCSPISGHRSVSWYQQTPGQGLQFLFEYFSETQRNKGNFPGRFSGRQFSNSRSEMNVSTLELGDSALYLCASRPFSGTVNEQFFGPGTRLTVL.

The genes are TRBV7-9 and TRBJ2-7; TRBD1 matches at 8 bases. This CDR3 region has 14 residues. CDR1 is SEHNR and CDR2 is FQNEAQ in the germline V gene (reference sequence). With 9 bases clipped from V and 3 bases from J, the junction kept 10 bases outside the gene matches. Written as DNA, the CDR3 is TGTGCCAGTGAACTTCAGGGGGCAGGCTACGAGCAGTACTTC. This encodes CASELQGAGYEQYF. The complete variable domain, with remaining parts taken from reference TRBV7-9 and TRBJ2-7, reads DTGVSQNPRHKITKRGQNVTFRCDPISEHNRLYWYRQTLGQGPEFLTYFQNEAQLEKSRLLSDRFSAERPKGSFSTLEIQRTEQGDSAMYLCASELQGAGYEQYFGPGTRLTVT.

This sequence joins TRBV4-3 and TRBJ2-1; D gene ambiguous. Per germline, CDR1 LGHNA and CDR2 YSLEER. The CDR3 is 15 residues long. V lost 0 bases, J lost 9 bases, and 15 bases lay in between. The CDR3 sequence is CASSQDLAQPTEQFF. The CDR3 DNA is TGCGCCAGCAGCCAAGATCTGGCCCAACCCACTGAGCAGTTCTTC.

This clonotype has only a few counts. V is TRBV10-3 and J is TRBJ2-6, with 7 bases lining up with TRBD2. The CDR3 length is 15 residues. The V gene end was trimmed by 0 bases and the J gene end by 4 bases; junction bases not matched to a gene: 0. Germline CDR1 is ENHRY and CDR2 is SYGVKD. CDR3 nucleotides: TGTGCCATCAGTGAGTCCGGGGGGGGGGCCAACGTCCTGACTTTC. This codes for CAISESGGGANVLTF.

The rearrangement uses TRBV7-2 and TRBJ2-4; 8 bases match TRBD1. Trimming removed 4 bases from V and 0 bases from J; junction bases left unmatched: 5. Germline V CDR1 and CDR2: SGHTA, FQGNSA. This CDR3 is 16 amino acids long. Here the CDR3 reads CASSSGTGLAKNIQYF. The DNA of the CDR3 is TGTGCCAGCAGCTCCGGGACAGGCCTAGCCAAAAACATTCAGTACTTC.